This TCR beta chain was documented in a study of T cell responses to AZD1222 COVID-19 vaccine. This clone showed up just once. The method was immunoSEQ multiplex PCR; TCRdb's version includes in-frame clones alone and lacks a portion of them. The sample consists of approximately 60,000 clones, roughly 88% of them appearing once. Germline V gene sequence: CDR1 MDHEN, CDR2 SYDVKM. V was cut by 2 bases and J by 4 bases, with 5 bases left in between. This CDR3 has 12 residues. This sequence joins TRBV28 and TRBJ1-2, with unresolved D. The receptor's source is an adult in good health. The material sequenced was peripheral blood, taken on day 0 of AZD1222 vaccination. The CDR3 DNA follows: TGTGCCAGCAGTTTAGTAGGCTATGGCTACACCTTC. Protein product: CASSLVGYGYTF.